The 32 T cell receptor beta chains listed next were all sequenced from one sample in a study of cytomegalovirus exposure and HLA in healthy donors. The study ran its PCR with 60 Vbeta and 13 Jbeta primers. The data were produced by immunoSEQ multiplex PCR, yet TCRdb's version contains in-frame clones alone and is incomplete. Here the sample spans 250,000 or so clones, over 65% being singletons. Sequenced sample: PBMCs. These TCRs come from a human donor in good health.

This chain joins TRBV6-6 and TRBJ2-3, with TRBD2 matching over 10 bases. Germline V gene lookup returns CDR1 MNHNY and CDR2 SVGAGI (reference sequence). Trimming cost V 2 bases and J 4 bases; bases outside gene matches: 0. The CDR3 contains 14 residues. The CDR3 DNA is TGTGCCAGCAGTTACAGCGGGAGGGCAGATACGCAGTATTTT. Its translation: CASSYSGRADTQYF.

The chain joins TRBV19 to TRBJ2-1; 8 nucleotides agree with TRBD2. V lost 7 bases to trimming and J lost 8 bases; unmatched junction nucleotides: 10. The CDR3 has 14 residues. Germline CDR1 reads LNHDA; CDR2 reads SQIVND (reference sequence). The CDR3 bases are TGTGCCAGTATAGGTCTAGCGGGCGGCCATGAGCAGTTCTTC. It yields the protein CASIGLAGGHEQFF.

The rearrangement links TRBV5-5 to TRBJ2-7, with TRBD1 matching 8 bases. Germline loops: CDR1 SGHKS, CDR2 YYEKEE (reference sequence). The J segment lost 2 bases and the V segment lost 4 bases, leaving 5 bases of the junction unmatched. This CDR3 has 14 residues. The CDR3 reads CASSPDRVTYEQYF. CDR3 in DNA: TGTGCCAGCAGCCCGGACAGGGTGACCTACGAGCAGTACTTC.

The chain uses TRBV11-2 and TRBJ2-7; maybe TRBD1 (6 bases). V was shortened by 2 bases and J by 1 base, with 12 bases between the two germline ends. Germline values: CDR1 SGHAT, CDR2 FQNNGV. This CDR3 has 15 amino acids. CDR3 in amino acids: CASSLLGQPSYEQYF. CDR3 DNA sequence: TGTGCCAGCAGCTTACTTGGACAGCCGTCCTACGAGCAGTACTTC. Variable domain in full (rest from reference TRBV11-2 and TRBJ2-7): EAGVAQSPRYKIIEKRQSVAFWCNPISGHATLYWYQQILGQGPKLLIQFQNNGVVDDSQLPKDRFSAERLKGVDSTLKIQPAKLEDSAVYLCASSLLGQPSYEQYFGPGTRLTVT.

This clone has a handful of counts. The chain is built from TRBV18 and TRBJ2-1; D may be TRBD2 (5 bases). The CDR3 totals 15 residues. V dropped 3 bases and J dropped 0 bases, with 9 bases sitting between them. The V gene's germline CDR1 is KGHSH and CDR2 LQKENI. CDR3 bases: TGTGCCAGCTCACCTAGCGAGAGCTCCTACAATGAGCAGTTCTTC. Its translation: CASSPSESSYNEQFF.

This rearrangement joins TRBV4-2 to TRBJ2-2, with D uncertain. Germline-derived CDR1 and CDR2 are LGHNA and YNFKEQ. V lost 0 bases to trimming and J lost 5 bases, with 16 bases between them. The CDR3 length is 17 residues. CDR3 in DNA: TGTGCCAGCAGCCAAGATACCAGACAACACTTGACCGGGGAGCTGTTTTTT. It is translated as CASSQDTRQHLTGELFF.

The chain is built from TRBV7-9 and TRBJ2-5, with TRBD1 identical over 7 bases. V gave up 2 bases and J gave up 5 bases; unmatched junction bases: 8. From germline, CDR1 is SEHNR and CDR2 FQNEAQ (reference sequence). The CDR3 runs 15 residues. In DNA form, the CDR3 reads TGTGCCAGCAGCTTACGGGACAGCTCCCAGGAGACCCAGTACTTC. The encoded protein is CASSLRDSSQETQYF.

The table lists this clone with a count of one. This rearrangement joins TRBV27 to TRBJ2-1; D remains ambiguous. The germline V and J ends were trimmed by 4 bases and 1 base, with 11 bases remaining between them. This CDR3 comprises 15 residues. Germline CDR1 MNHEY, CDR2 SMNVEV (reference sequence). CDR3 DNA sequence: TGTGCCAGCAGTTGGTATGAGAGTTCCTACAATGAGCAGTTCTTC. This codes for CASSWYESSYNEQFF.

This chain links TRBV10-1 with TRBJ1-3; TRBD1 matches at 11 bases. CDR3 length equals 17 residues. The junction had 11 bases not matched to a gene; V was cut back by 6 bases and J by 4 bases. Germline CDR1 and CDR2: WNHNN and SYGVQD (reference sequence). The CDR3 sequence is CASSLGQGAIPGNTIYF. In nucleotides, the CDR3 is TGCGCCAGCAGCCTTGGACAGGGGGCGATCCCGGGAAACACCATATATTTT.

This clone was seen a single time. This chain uses TRBV7-3 with TRBJ2-3; 11 nucleotides agree with TRBD2. The germline V gene encodes CDR1 SGHTA and CDR2 FQGTGA. The CDR3 spans 15 residues. V shed 3 bases, J shed 1 base, and the junction held 0 bases outside the gene matches. The CDR3 DNA sequence: TGTGCCAGCAGCTTGGGACTAGCGGGCACAGATACGCAGTATTTT. Translating gives CASSLGLAGTDTQYF.

This chain uses TRBV5-1 with TRBJ1-2, with TRBD1 matching 9 bases. Germline CDR1 and CDR2: SGHRS and YFSETQ. Germline trimming cut 4 bases from V and 4 bases from J; bases unmatched to any gene: 5. This CDR3 comprises 14 residues. This CDR3 is CASSDQDRGYGYTF. The CDR3 DNA is TGCGCCAGCAGCGATCAGGACAGGGGCTATGGCTACACCTTC.

The rearrangement links TRBV25-1 to TRBJ2-5; TRBD2 matches 9 bases. The CDR3 is 15 amino acids. Germline assignment: CDR1 MGHDK and CDR2 SYGVNS. With V trimmed by 8 bases and J by 4 bases, 11 bases remained unmatched. The CDR3 nucleotides read TGTGCCAGCCAGCGAGGGGCAGCGGGAGGAGAGACCCAGTACTTC. This encodes CASQRGAAGGETQYF.

The chain links TRBV5-4 to TRBJ2-5; no clear D gene. Trimming removed 1 base from V and 4 bases from J, with 11 bases in between. The CDR3 has 14 residues. The V gene's germline CDR1 is SGHNT and CDR2 YYREEE (reference sequence). In nucleotides, the CDR3 is TGTGCCAGCAGCTTGACCCTAGAAAGAGAGACCCAGTACTTC. Its protein product is CASSLTLERETQYF.

The gene calls are TRBV19 and TRBJ1-1, with 10 bases aligning to TRBD1. Per the germline V gene, CDR1 is LNHDA and CDR2 is SQIVND (reference sequence). CDR3 length: 16 amino acids. The V segment lost 5 bases and the J segment 5 bases; nucleotides outside the gene matches: 11. The CDR3 is CASSRFITGQGTEAFF. In DNA, the CDR3 is TGTGCCAGTAGTCGGTTCATCACGGGACAGGGGACTGAAGCTTTCTTT.

Regarding this clone: Other DNA sequences in the same sample also yield this CDR3. The V and J genes are TRBV19 and TRBJ1-1, with TRBD1 matching 10 bases. The V segment lost 4 bases and the J segment 5 bases; nucleotides outside the gene matches: 4. The germline gives CDR1 LNHDA, CDR2 SQIVND (reference sequence). This CDR3 region has 14 residues. This CDR3 is CASSRQGAGTEAFF. CDR3 coding DNA: TGTGCCAGTAGTAGACAGGGGGCTGGGACTGAAGCTTTCTTT.

The V and J genes are TRBV7-9 and TRBJ2-2, with 8 nucleotides matching TRBD2. Looked up from germline, CDR1 is SEHNR and CDR2 is FQNEAQ (reference sequence). The CDR3 runs to 16 residues. V dropped 6 bases and J dropped 3; count of bases not matched to a gene: 9. The CDR3, as DNA: TGTGCCAGCAGAACACGGGGGGGAAGGGACACCGGGGAGCTGTTTTTT. Residues: CASRTRGGRDTGELFF.

The V gene is TRBV7-9, the J gene TRBJ1-2; TRBD1 matches at 8 bases. Germline CDR1 SEHNR, CDR2 FQNEAQ (reference sequence). Trimming at V came to 5 bases and at J to 7 bases, leaving 9 bases not matched to a gene. The CDR3 covers 14 residues. The CDR3: CASSIIQGAAGYTF. The CDR3 DNA sequence: TGTGCCAGCAGCATTATCCAGGGGGCGGCTGGCTACACCTTC.

CDR3 DNA: TGTGCCATCAAAAAGGGACTAGCGGGGACCAAAGGGGACTACGAGCAGTACTTC. Translating it yields CAIKKGLAGTKGDYEQYF. The rearrangement joins TRBV10-3 to TRBJ2-7; TRBD2 agrees at 13 bases. CDR3 size: 18 residues. Germline CDR1 ENHRY, CDR2 SYGVKD. Trimming at V came to 7 bases and at J to 3 bases, leaving 15 bases not matched to a gene.

This clone was detected only once. The genes are TRBV5-6 and TRBJ2-7; a possible D gene is TRBD2 (6 bases). Germline assignment: CDR1 SGHDT and CDR2 YYEEEE. Trimming stripped 2 bases from V and 2 bases from J, with 14 bases between. The CDR3 spans 15 residues. CDR3 sequence (DNA): TGTGCCAGCAGCTTTTTGTCTGGGAGGCCCTACGAGCAGTACTTC. Translating gives CASSFLSGRPYEQYF.

V gene TRBV5-1 combines with J gene TRBJ2-7; TRBD2 agrees at 12 bases. Unmatched junction bases numbered 8, after V lost 4 bases and J lost 3 bases. The V gene's germline CDR1 is SGHRS and CDR2 YFSETQ. There are 16 residues in the CDR3. CDR3 DNA sequence: TGCGCCAGCAGCACAGGACTAGCGGGGTCCCTCTACGAGCAGTACTTC. As protein: CASSTGLAGSLYEQYF.

The chain has TRBV11-3 and TRBJ2-1; D may be TRBD2 (5 bases). The CDR3 spans 11 residues. V was pared by 5 bases and J by 10 bases, with 9 bases between. Germline-derived CDR1 and CDR2 are SGHNT and YENEEA. The CDR3 sequence is CASSRGLEQFF. CDR3 coding DNA: TGTGCCAGCAGCCGGGGATTAGAGCAGTTCTTC.

Note on this clone: One end of the junction varies from germline; a read error may be responsible. The chain is built from TRBV7-9 and TRBJ1-1, with a possible D match to TRBD1 (6 bases). Germline V gene data show CDR1 as SEHNR and CDR2 as FQNEAQ (reference sequence). CDR3 size: 15 residues. The CDR3 sequence: CSSSLNRGGHTEAFF. The CDR3 DNA reads TGTTCCAGCAGCCTTAATAGGGGGGGACACACTGAAGCTTTCTTT.

The chain links TRBV28 to TRBJ1-5, with 8 nucleotides matching TRBD1. This CDR3 region has 15 residues. With 3 bases clipped from V and 2 bases from J, the junction kept 3 bases outside the gene matches. Germline CDR1 reads MDHEN; CDR2 reads SYDVKM. The CDR3 bases are TGTGCCAGCAGTTTCGGGACAGGAGGCAATCAGCCCCAGCATTTT. This codes for CASSFGTGGNQPQHF.

The chain employs TRBV5-5 and TRBJ2-1; TRBD2 matches at 8 bases. CDR1 and CDR2 from the germline V gene are SGHKS and YYEKEE (reference sequence). CDR3 length equals 13 residues. Germline trimming cut 3 bases from V and 12 bases from J; bases unmatched to any gene: 8. This chain's CDR3 is CASSWQRELGQFF. DNA of the CDR3: TGTGCCAGCAGCTGGCAGCGGGAGCTTGGGCAGTTCTTC.

This rearrangement joins TRBV15 to TRBJ1-1; no reliable D call. Trimming shortened V by 0 bases and J by 0 bases, and 8 bases separated the two germline ends. Germline V lookup: CDR1 LNHNV, CDR2 YYDKDF (reference sequence). The CDR3 is made up of 15 amino acids. Here the CDR3 reads CATSRDRYMNTEAFF. The CDR3 DNA is TGTGCCACCAGCAGAGATCGTTACATGAACACTGAAGCTTTCTTT.

The CDR3 reads CASSFEAENTEAFF. DNA for the CDR3: TGCGCCAGCAGCTTTGAGGCAGAGAACACTGAAGCTTTCTTT. J is TRBJ1-1 and V is TRBV5-1; D gene unclear. Deletions cut 2 bases from V and 1 base from J, with 9 bases between. Germline-derived CDR1 and CDR2 are SGHRS and YFSETQ. CDR3 length: 14 amino acids.

The V call is TRBV6-5, the J call TRBJ1-1; 7 bases are a match to TRBD1. From germline, CDR1 is MNHEY and CDR2 SVGAGI. The length of the CDR3 is 14 residues. V dropped 8 bases and J dropped 2; count of bases not matched to a gene: 8. The CDR3 here is CASGSTGLNTEAFF. The CDR3 DNA sequence: TGTGCCAGCGGGTCGACAGGGCTAAACACTGAAGCTTTCTTT.

Regarding this clone: Other DNA sequences in this sample translate to the same CDR3. The V and J genes are TRBV29-1 and TRBJ2-7; D is possibly TRBD1 (5 bases). Germline values: CDR1 SQVTM, CDR2 ANQGSEA. Trimming shortened V by 4 bases and J by 0 bases, and 7 bases separated the two germline ends. The CDR3 has 12 residues. The CDR3 reads CSVGQGSYEQYF. The CDR3 DNA follows: TGCAGCGTTGGGCAGGGCTCCTACGAGCAGTACTTC.

The chain recombines TRBV5-1 with TRBJ2-3; 15 bases agree with TRBD2. The CDR3 totals 17 residues. The J segment lost 5 bases and the V segment lost 3 bases, leaving 7 bases of the junction unmatched. Per the germline V gene, CDR1 is SGHRS and CDR2 is YFSETQ. The CDR3 loop is CASSSGLAGGVGDTQYF. The CDR3 nucleotides are TGCGCCAGCAGCTCGGGACTAGCGGGAGGCGTGGGAGATACGCAGTATTTT.

The V gene is TRBV4-1, the J gene TRBJ2-1; D unclear. Trimming took off 0 bases at V and 12 bases at J, with 24 bases between the two ends. Germline loops: CDR1 MGHRA, CDR2 YSYEKL. The CDR3 runs to 17 residues. CDR3 residues: CASSQDLGNSASIGQFF. The CDR3 DNA reads as TGCGCCAGCAGCCAAGACTTGGGCAACAGTGCCTCTATCGGGCAGTTCTTC.

V and J are TRBV11-1 and TRBJ2-3; TRBD1 matches at 9 bases. V was clipped by 2 bases and J by 4 bases; unmatched bases: 16. The CDR3 spans 19 residues. The germline CDR1 and CDR2 sequences are SGHAT and FQDESV (reference sequence). In DNA, the CDR3 is TGTGCCAGCAGCTTACCGACCCCGGGACAGGGTTTGGGCCCAGATACGCAGTATTTT. Translated, it gives CASSLPTPGQGLGPDTQYF. Full variable domain (outside the CDR3, taken from reference TRBV11-1 and TRBJ2-3): EAEVAQSPRYKITEKSQAVAFWCDPISGHATLYWYRQILGQGPELLVQFQDESVVDDSQLPKDRFSAERLKGVDSTLKIQPAELGDSAMYLCASSLPTPGQGLGPDTQYFGPGTRLTVL.

The gene calls are TRBV4-3 and TRBJ2-1; TRBD1 might be the D (6 bases). The CDR3 totals 17 residues. Trimming took off 0 bases at V and 5 bases at J, with 17 bases between the two ends. Germline-derived CDR1 and CDR2 are LGHNA and YSLEER. CDR3 nucleotides: TGCGCCAGCAGCCAAGATGAAGCCGGGACATGGGACAATGAGCAGTTCTTC. As protein: CASSQDEAGTWDNEQFF.